These 3 T cell receptor beta chains were all obtained from the same sample, sequenced in a study of control samples from healthy donors and cancer patients (dated by TCRdb to the early 2020s). Library method: the immunoSEQ multiplex PCR assay. Imported from immuneACCESS, the table was reduced by TCRdb to in-frame sequences with V and J called. These copies leave out some clones; in studies compared against another copy, an unresolved V gene accounts for under half, and the cause of the remainder is not known. Within this sample are tens of thousands of clones, with about 90% of them counted one time only. Together, the top ten hold roughly 6% of the sample. The material sequenced was blood. These receptors all come from a middle-aged man in good health.

The chain couples TRBV5-8 to TRBJ2-4; maybe TRBD2 (5 bases). V was cut by 5 bases and J by 4 bases, with 16 bases left in between. The CDR3 sequence is 15 residues long. Germline V gene data show CDR1 as SGHTS and CDR2 as YDEGEE. CDR3 region: CASSRGAGTKNIQYF. As DNA, the CDR3 is TGTGCCAGCAGTCGGGGTGCAGGCACAAAAAACATTCAGTACTTC.

The CDR3 DNA reads as TGCGCCAGCAGCTTGCGAACTCCTCGGCAGGGGGCCTCCTACGAGCAGTACTTC. Its translation: CASSLRTPRQGASYEQYF. The chain recombines TRBV5-1 with TRBJ2-7; 8 bases are shared with TRBD1. Germline CDR1 SGHRS, CDR2 YFSETQ. J gave up 0 bases and V 1 base, and 12 bases lay outside the gene matches. The CDR3 has 18 residues.

The V and J genes are TRBV18 and TRBJ2-7; D uncertain. Germline V gene data show CDR1 as KGHSH and CDR2 as LQKENI. The V and J ends lost 1 base and 3 bases respectively, with 13 bases between them. This CDR3 region has 15 residues. The CDR3, as DNA: TGTGCCAGCTCACCACTGGAGCGCAGGTTCTACGAGCAGTACTTC. Its translation is CASSPLERRFYEQYF.